Following are 8 T cell receptor beta chains from one sample sequenced in a study of early T cells in non-severe SARS-CoV-2 infection. MiXCR was run by TCRdb on the 5' RACE reads, yielding one entry per CDR3 protein. The sample lists 70,000 to 95,000 distinct CDR3 sequences; 11% to 15% were seen once. The sample taken for sequencing was whole blood. Source of these receptors: an adult who was a healthcare worker with PCR-confirmed SARS-CoV-2 infection or an uninfected control (not recorded which).

The V gene is TRBV5-6, the J gene TRBJ2-5, with 8 nucleotides matching TRBD2. V trimming: 4 bases; J trimming: 2 bases; junction bases outside the gene matches: 10. Germline lookup yields CDR1 SGHDT and CDR2 YYEEEE. The CDR3 runs to 16 residues. Here the CDR3 reads CASSLVGTSGQETQYF. CDR3 DNA: TGTGCCAGCAGCCTGGTAGGAACTAGCGGACAAGAGACCCAGTACTTC. Filled out from reference TRBV5-6 and TRBJ2-5, the complete variable domain reads DAGVTQSPTHLIKTRGQQVTLRCSPKSGHDTVSWYQQALGQGPQFIFQYYEEEERQRGNFPDRFSGHQFPNYSSELNVNALLLGDSALYLCASSLVGTSGQETQYFGPGTRLLVL.

This clonotype was counted a single time. J is TRBJ2-4 and V is TRBV18, with no clear D. V was cut by 5 bases and J by 15 bases, with 20 bases left in between. The CDR3 spans 13 residues. CDR1 KGHSH and CDR2 LQKENI come from the germline V gene. The CDR3 reads CASSATTGQNGYF. DNA of the CDR3: TGTGCCAGCTCAGCGACCACCGGGCAAAATGGGTACTTC.

This sequence joins TRBV7-2 and TRBJ2-4, with 9 bases matching TRBD1. From germline, CDR1 is SGHTA and CDR2 FQGNSA. The V and J ends lost 5 bases and 9 bases, in that order; junction bases with no gene match: 5. The length of the CDR3 is 13 residues. In DNA, the CDR3 is TGTGCCAGCAGCGGACGACAGGGGGTCATTCAGTACTTC. The encoded protein is CASSGRQGVIQYF.

The CDR3 protein is CASSFGQGMSNEQFF. The DNA of the CDR3 is TGTGCCAGCAGCTTTGGACAGGGTATGAGCAATGAGCAGTTCTTC. This sequence joins TRBV7-7 and TRBJ2-1, with 8 bases matching TRBD1. This CDR3 has 15 amino acids. Germline loops: CDR1 SSHAT, CDR2 FNYEAQ (reference sequence). Trimming cost V 3 bases and J 6 bases; bases outside gene matches: 7.

This clonotype was observed a few times. The genes are TRBV29-1 and TRBJ1-3; D not certain. Per the germline V gene, CDR1 is SQVTM and CDR2 is ANQGSEA. The CDR3 has 13 residues. Trimming took 7 bases from V and 4 from J, leaving 14 bases between them. For the CDR3, the DNA is TGCAGCGCTGTCGGCAGTAACGGAAACACCATATATTTT. Translation: CSAVGSNGNTIYF.

The sample holds many counts of this clonotype. V usage is TRBV6-4 and J usage is TRBJ2-5; TRBD2 might be the D (6 bases). The CDR3 has 15 amino acids. CDR1 and CDR2 from the germline V gene are MRHNA and SNTAGT. V was pared by 5 bases and J by 1 base, with 14 bases between. This CDR3 is CASSPVVGGQETQYF. CDR3 DNA: TGTGCCAGCAGTCCGGTTGTCGGGGGCCAAGAGACCCAGTACTTC.

This rearrangement joins TRBV20-1 to TRBJ2-7; D remains ambiguous. The CDR3 is 17 amino acids. CDR1 and CDR2 (germline): DFQATT, SNEGSKA (reference sequence). Trimming stripped 6 bases from V and 2 bases from J, with 26 bases between. The CDR3 DNA sequence: TGCAGTGCCACTCCCACCCCGCGATCCATTGGGACCTACGAGCAGTACTTC. As protein: CSATPTPRSIGTYEQYF.

The rearrangement uses TRBV10-3 and TRBJ1-1; TRBD1 matches at 7 bases. This CDR3 spans 17 amino acids. Trimming took 0 bases from V and 1 from J; bases not matched to a gene: 8. The germline gives CDR1 ENHRY, CDR2 SYGVKD. The CDR3 DNA reads as TGTGCCATCAGTGAGTCGAGTGTCAGGGGGAGGAACACTGAAGCTTTCTTT. It encodes CAISESSVRGRNTEAFF.